These 18 T cell receptor beta chains originate from one sample sequenced in a study of blood T cell repertoires in COVID-19. TCRdb's table, derived via immunoSEQ multiplex PCR, lists solely in-frame clones and lacks some. This sample has over 45,000 clones, with about 75% found just once. Sequences were obtained from peripheral blood. The receptor source for this set is a man aged 50 or older with active or convalescent COVID-19.

The CDR3 here is CASSSSLVNEQFF. CDR3 bases: TGTGCCAGCAGCTCCTCCCTTGTCAATGAGCAGTTCTTC. The V call is TRBV25-1, the J call TRBJ2-1; D gene uncertain. V lost 6 bases, J lost 6 bases, and 12 bases lay in between. This CDR3 has 13 amino acids. Germline V gene data show CDR1 as MGHDK and CDR2 as SYGVNS.

V usage is TRBV6-5 and J usage is TRBJ1-2, with D unresolved. The germline V gene encodes CDR1 MNHEY and CDR2 SVGAGI. This CDR3 has 10 amino acids. V lost 6 bases and J lost 8, with 7 bases in between. The CDR3 loop reads CASRGGGYTF. The CDR3 DNA follows: TGTGCCAGCAGGGGCGGGGGCTACACCTTC.

This sequence joins TRBV3-1 (or the pseudogene TRBV3-2) and TRBJ1-2, with TRBD1 matching over 7 bases. The CDR3 is 15 residues long. Per germline, CDR1 LGHDT and CDR2 YNNKEL (reference sequence). V lost 1 base, J lost 8 bases, and 10 bases stayed unmatched. The CDR3 sequence: CASSQAEQGRGGYTF. The CDR3 DNA follows: TGTGCCAGCAGCCAAGCGGAACAGGGGCGAGGAGGCTACACCTTC.

The chain carries TRBV5-8 and TRBJ2-2, with 7 bases lining up with TRBD2. CDR3 length equals 14 residues. V lost 4 bases to trimming and J lost 5 bases; unmatched junction nucleotides: 5. Germline CDR1 and CDR2: SGHTS and YDEGEE. The CDR3 loop is CASSRRGGTGELFF. CDR3 DNA sequence: TGTGCCAGCAGCCGGCGCGGGGGTACCGGGGAGCTGTTTTTT. Full variable domain (remainder filled in from reference TRBV5-8 and TRBJ2-2): EAGVTQSPTHLIKTRGQQATLRCSPISGHTSVYWYQQALGLGLQFLLWYDEGEERNRGNFPPRFSGRQFPNYSSELNVNALELEDSALYLCASSRRGGTGELFFGEGSRLTVL.

The rearrangement uses TRBV19 and TRBJ2-3, with 9 bases aligning to TRBD2. J gave up 0 bases and V 9 bases, and 4 bases lay outside the gene matches. Germline V CDR1 and CDR2: LNHDA, SQIVND (reference sequence). The CDR3 loop spans 14 amino acids. CDR3 DNA: TGTGCCAGCGGACTAGCGCAGAGCACAGATACGCAGTATTTT. Its translation is CASGLAQSTDTQYF.

As to this clone: Different DNA sequences within this sample yield the same CDR3. The chain employs TRBV25-1 and TRBJ2-5; a weak D match, TRBD2 (5 bases). The germline V and J ends were trimmed by 3 bases and 4 bases, with 12 bases remaining between them. Germline loops: CDR1 MGHDK, CDR2 SYGVNS. CDR3 length: 14 residues. Here the CDR3 DNA reads TGTGCCAGCAGTGAGAGGGCGCGAGGAGAGACCCAGTACTTC. This codes for CASSERARGETQYF.

V is TRBV7-2 and J is TRBJ2-5; 9 bases map to TRBD1. V trimming: 5 bases; J trimming: 5 bases; junction bases outside the gene matches: 6. CDR1 SGHTA and CDR2 FQGNSA come from the germline V gene. This CDR3 has 14 amino acids. This CDR3 is CASSLQGALETQYF. In DNA, the CDR3 is TGTGCCAGCAGCCTACAGGGGGCGCTCGAGACCCAGTACTTC. The entire variable domain, with the rest obtained from reference TRBV7-2 and TRBJ2-5, is as follows: GAGVSQSPSNKVTEKGKDVELRCDPISGHTALYWYRQSLGQGLEFLIYFQGNSAPDKSGLPSDRFSAERTGGSVSTLTIQRTQQEDSAVYLCASSLQGALETQYFGPGTRLLVL.

This clone was seen repeatedly, ten times or more. The chain is built from TRBV6-4 and TRBJ2-4, with TRBD2 identical over 10 bases. The V and J ends lost 6 bases and 9 bases, in that order; junction bases with no gene match: 20. CDR3 length equals 18 residues. Germline assignment: CDR1 MRHNA and CDR2 SNTAGT. The CDR3 nucleotides are TGTGCCAGCAGCACCAAACCGGGACTAGCGAGCCTGAGGGGCATTCAGTACTTC. Protein: CASSTKPGLASLRGIQYF.

This rearrangement joins TRBV24-1 to TRBJ2-7; possibly TRBD1 for D (5 bases). The V end was cut by 3 bases, the J end by 4 bases, with 9 bases between. The germline CDR1 and CDR2 sequences are KGHDR and SFDVKD. This CDR3 is 13 amino acids long. CDR3 sequence reads: CATSDLGRYEQYF. CDR3 coding DNA: TGTGCCACCAGTGATCTGGGGCGATACGAGCAGTACTTC.

In its sample, this clone was seen a few times. The chain uses TRBV3-1 (or the pseudogene TRBV3-2) and TRBJ1-6; D unresolved. The V end lost 5 bases, the J end lost 5 bases, and 13 bases lay between the germline ends. CDR3 length: 15 residues. Germline values: CDR1 LGHDT, CDR2 YNNKEL (reference sequence). The CDR3 DNA reads as TGTGCCAGCAGCGCCCGGCCGGGGAATAATTCACCCCTCCACTTT. It specifies CASSARPGNNSPLHF.

About this clone: This may arise from a read error, as a much more abundant clone is one base away. V usage is TRBV19 and J usage is TRBJ1-1; perhaps TRBD1 as D (6 bases). Germline V lookup: CDR1 LNHDA, CDR2 SQIVND (reference sequence). The CDR3 sequence is 13 residues long. CDR3 bases: TGTCCCCGCCATGGGGGGGCGGGGGTGGCAGCTTTCTTT. This codes for CPRHGGAGVAAFF.

Only a few counts were recorded for this clone. An end of the junction differs from the germline gene, which may be a read error. The V gene is TRBV30, the J gene TRBJ1-1; D is possibly TRBD1 (5 bases). This CDR3 is 12 amino acids long. CDR1 GTSNPN and CDR2 SVGIG come from the germline V gene (reference sequence). CDR3 loop: CAWSGGGDIPFF. The CDR3 DNA sequence: TGTGCCTGGAGTGGTGGAGGGGATATCCCTTTTTTT.

The chain uses TRBV30 and TRBJ2-1; 7 positions match TRBD2. CDR3 size: 18 residues. V shed 6 bases, J shed 1 base, and the junction held 18 bases outside the gene matches. The germline CDR1 and CDR2 sequences are GTSNPN and SVGIG (reference sequence). The CDR3 coding sequence is TGTGCCTGTCTTGTGGCCCGCCGGACTAGTCGATCCTACAATGAGCAGTTCTTC. Residues: CACLVARRTSRSYNEQFF.

The chain joins TRBV25-1 to TRBJ2-3, with TRBD2 matching 9 bases. CDR1 MGHDK and CDR2 SYGVNS come from the germline V gene. The CDR3 spans 14 residues. V dropped 8 bases and J dropped 1; count of bases not matched to a gene: 4. This chain's CDR3 is CASGAGGGTDTQYF. In DNA, the CDR3 is TGTGCCAGCGGAGCGGGGGGTGGCACAGATACGCAGTATTTT.

This clone was counted between two and nine times. This rearrangement joins TRBV7-9 to TRBJ2-1; D perhaps matches TRBD2 (7 bases). The V end was cut by 5 bases, the J end by 7 bases, with 21 bases between. The CDR3 has 16 residues. In germline, CDR1 is SEHNR, CDR2 FQNEAQ (reference sequence). The CDR3 DNA follows: TGTGCCAGCAGCCCGATGTCGGGAGGAGGGGGGAATGAGCAGTTCTTC. It yields the protein CASSPMSGGGGNEQFF.

V is TRBV3-1 (or the pseudogene TRBV3-2) and J is TRBJ1-2; D gene ambiguous. CDR1 is LGHDT and CDR2 is YNNKEL in the germline V gene (reference sequence). V dropped 2 bases and J dropped 7 bases, with 14 bases sitting between them. This CDR3 contains 14 residues. CDR3 residues: CASSQSGLSSGYTF. The CDR3 DNA sequence: TGTGCCAGCAGCCAAAGCGGTTTATCGTCTGGCTACACCTTC.

This clone occurred a few times. The V call is TRBV2, the J call TRBJ1-1, with D hard to call. Trimming removed 6 bases from V and 11 bases from J, with 19 bases in between. The CDR3 contains 13 residues. Germline lookup yields CDR1 SNHLY and CDR2 FYNNEI. As DNA, the CDR3 is TGTGCCAGCAGGCCGGAGAGGGCTGCGCACGCTTTCTTT. This sequence encodes CASRPERAAHAFF.

The chain uses TRBV10-1 and TRBJ2-5; TRBD2 might be the D (5 bases). This CDR3 has 13 amino acids. Trimming stripped 5 bases from V and 3 bases from J, with 10 bases between. Germline CDR1 reads WNHNN; CDR2 reads SYGVQD (reference sequence). The CDR3 loop reads CASSSRREETQYF. As DNA, the CDR3 is TGCGCCAGCAGTTCACGGCGGGAAGAGACCCAGTACTTC.